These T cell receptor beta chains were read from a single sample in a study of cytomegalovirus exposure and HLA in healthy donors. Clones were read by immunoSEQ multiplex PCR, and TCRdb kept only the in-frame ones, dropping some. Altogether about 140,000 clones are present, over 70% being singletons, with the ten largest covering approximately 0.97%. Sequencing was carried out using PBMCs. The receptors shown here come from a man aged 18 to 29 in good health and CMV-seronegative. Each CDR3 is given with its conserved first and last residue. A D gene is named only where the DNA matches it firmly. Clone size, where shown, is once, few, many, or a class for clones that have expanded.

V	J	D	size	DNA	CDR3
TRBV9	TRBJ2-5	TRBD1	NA	TGTGCCAGCAGCGTTTCCCCGGACAGGGGGCGTGAGACCCAGTACTTC	CASSVSPDRGRETQYF
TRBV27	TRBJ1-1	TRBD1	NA	TGTGCCAGCAGGGTAGGACAGGGAACATTGAACACTGAAGCTTTCTTT	CASRVGQGTLNTEAFF
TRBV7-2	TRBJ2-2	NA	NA	TGTGCCAGCAGCTTAGTTTCAGGGGGGTCCGGGGAGCTGTTTTTT	CASSLVSGGSGELFF
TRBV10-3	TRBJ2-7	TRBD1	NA	TGTGCCATCAGTGAGTTAAACGGACAGGGTGGAGAATGGGAGCAGTACTTC	CAISELNGQGGEWEQYF
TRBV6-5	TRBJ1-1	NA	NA	TGTGCCAGCAGTTACTCTAGGAACACTGAAGCTTTCTTT	CASSYSRNTEAFF
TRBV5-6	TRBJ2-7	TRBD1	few	TGTGCCAGCAGCTTAGGGACAGCCCACGAGCAGTACTTC	CASSLGTAHEQYF
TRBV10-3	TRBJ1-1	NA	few	TGTGCCATCAGTGAGGACAGGCCCTCCATGAACACTGAAGCTTTCTTT	CAISEDRPSMNTEAFF
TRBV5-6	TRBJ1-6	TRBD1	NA	TGTGCCAGCAGCACTGGGACAGGGGCTAACTCACCCCTCCACTTT	CASSTGTGANSPLHF
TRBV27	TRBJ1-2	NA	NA	TGTGCCAGCAGTTTCTCCAGGGGATCCTATGGCTACACCTTC	CASSFSRGSYGYTF
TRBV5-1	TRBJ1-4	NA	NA	TGCGCCAGCGCTCTCAGGGGCACAACTAATGAAAAACTGTTTTTT	CASALRGTTNEKLFF
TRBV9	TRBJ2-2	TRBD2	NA	TGTGCCAGCAGCCCCCACGTCGGTGCGGGACTAGCGGGGGCCGCGGGCACCGGGGAGCTGTTTTTT	CASSPHVGAGLAGAAGTGELFF
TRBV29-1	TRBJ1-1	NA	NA	TGCAGCGCGGCCACAGGGAAAACTGAAGCTTTCTTT	CSAATGKTEAFF
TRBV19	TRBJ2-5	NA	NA	TGTGCCAGTACCCCCGGTGGGACTTGGGGTGAGACCCAGTACTTC	CASTPGGTWGETQYF
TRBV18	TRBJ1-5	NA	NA	TGTGCCAGCTCACCGGGCAATGGGCCCCAGCATTTT	CASSPGNGPQHF
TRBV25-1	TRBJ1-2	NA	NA	TGTGCCAGCAGTGTAACGAATCGGGGTAACTATGGCTACACCTTC	CASSVTNRGNYGYTF
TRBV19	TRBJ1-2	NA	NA	TGTGCCAGTAGTACCTCCGGGACACAGTATAGCTACACCTTC	CASSTSGTQYSYTF
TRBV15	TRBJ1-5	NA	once	TGTGCCACCAGCGGGGACAAACAGCCCCAGCATTTT	CATSGDKQPQHF
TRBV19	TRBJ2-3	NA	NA	TGTGCCAGTAGTATAGTAACCGGTATAGATACGCAGTATTTT	CASSIVTGIDTQYF
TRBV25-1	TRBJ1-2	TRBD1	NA	TGTGCCAGCAGTGAACCAGGGGGAGCCTATGGCTACACCTTC	CASSEPGGAYGYTF
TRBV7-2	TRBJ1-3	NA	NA	TGTGCCAGCAGCTTAGAGTCGGGGTTCGGGTCTGGAAACACCATATATTTT	CASSLESGFGSGNTIYF
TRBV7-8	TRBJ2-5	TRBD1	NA	TGTGCCAGCAGCACCGGGACAGGGGGCTCGGAGACCCAGTACTTC	CASSTGTGGSETQYF
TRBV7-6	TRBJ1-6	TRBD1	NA	TGTGCCAGCAGCAATCCTTTGGGACAGGCAGCCTATAATTCACCCCTCCACTTT	CASSNPLGQAAYNSPLHF
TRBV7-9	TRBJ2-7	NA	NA	TGTGCCAGCAGCGACTCCCGGGACTCCTACGAGCAGTACTTC	CASSDSRDSYEQYF
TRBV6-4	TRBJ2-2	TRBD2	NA	TGTGCCTGCAGTGACTTAGCGGGTACGAACACCGGGGAGCTGTTTTTT	CACSDLAGTNTGELFF
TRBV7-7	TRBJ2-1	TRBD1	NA	TGTGCTAGCAGCCCGGGACAGGGGGGGCACAATGAGCAGTTCTTC	CASSPGQGGHNEQFF
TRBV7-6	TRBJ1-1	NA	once	TGTGCCAGCAGCTCAAGAAGGGGGGGCACTGAAGCTTTCTTT	CASSSRRGGTEAFF
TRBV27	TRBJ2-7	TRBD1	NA	TGTGCCAGCAGTCGGGGGACAGGATCACGCGAGCAGTACTTC	CASSRGTGSREQYF
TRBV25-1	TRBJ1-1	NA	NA	TGTGCCAGCAGCTGGGGGCTTTGGACTGAAGCTTTCTTT	CASSWGLWTEAFF
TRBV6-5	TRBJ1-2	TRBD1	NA	TGTGCCAGCAGCCGGGACAGGGCGCCCTATGGCTACACCTTC	CASSRDRAPYGYTF
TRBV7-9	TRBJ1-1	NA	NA	TGTGCCAGCAGCTTCGATGGGAGACAGGTGACTGAAGCTTTCTTT	CASSFDGRQVTEAFF
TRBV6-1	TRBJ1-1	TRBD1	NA	TGTGCCAGCAGGTCGGGACAGACTAGGCCCGGTTTT	CASRSGQTRPGF
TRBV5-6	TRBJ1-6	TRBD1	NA	TGTGCCAGCAGCCCAACCGGGACAGGGACTTTATACCTCCACTTT	CASSPTGTGTLYLHF
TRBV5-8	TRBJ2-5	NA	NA	TGTGCCAGCAGCTTGCGGCAGCAGCGGGAGACCCAGTACTTC	CASSLRQQRETQYF
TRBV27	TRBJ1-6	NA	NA	TGTGCCAGTGGGGCCTGGCAGGGTAGTTCACCCCTCCACTTT	CASGAWQGSSPLHF
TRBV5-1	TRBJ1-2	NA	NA	TGCGCCAGCAGCCAGGCACAGGGTCCTGGCTACACCTTC	CASSQAQGPGYTF
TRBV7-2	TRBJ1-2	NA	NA	TGTGCCAGCAGCTTTGGGGGGGAAAGAGGGGCCTATGGCTACACCTTC	CASSFGGERGAYGYTF
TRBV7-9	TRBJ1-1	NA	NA	TGTGCCAGCAGCTCTCGGTTATCAAACACTGAAGCTTTCTTT	CASSSRLSNTEAFF
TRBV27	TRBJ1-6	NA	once	TGTGCCAGCACCCCCCGGGGGGCTGGTTGGTCACCCCTCCACTTT	CASTPRGAGWSPLHF
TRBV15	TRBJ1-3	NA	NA	TGTGCCACCAGCAGAGATTATGGTCTCAGCTCTGGAAACACCATATATTTT	CATSRDYGLSSGNTIYF
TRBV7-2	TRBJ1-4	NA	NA	TGTGCCAGCAGCTCGGGACAACGAAGGGCTAATGAAAAACTGTTTTTT	CASSSGQRRANEKLFF
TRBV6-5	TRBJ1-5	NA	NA	TGTGCCAGCAGTTACCCCCGGGGGCCCCAGCATTTT	CASSYPRGPQHF
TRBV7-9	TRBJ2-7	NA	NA	TGTGCCAGCAGCTCCCCCTCGAGGGGGGGCGAGCAGTACTTC	CASSSPSRGGEQYF
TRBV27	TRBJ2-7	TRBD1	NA	TGTGCCAGCAGTCAGCGGACAGGGCCCTCTTACGAGCAGTACTTC	CASSQRTGPSYEQYF
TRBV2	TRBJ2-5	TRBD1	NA	TGTGCCAGCAGTGACAGGGGGAAAGAGACCCAGTACTTC	CASSDRGKETQYF
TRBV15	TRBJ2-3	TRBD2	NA	TGTGCCACCAGCCCCTCTAGCGGGAATACGCAGTATTTT	CATSPSSGNTQYF
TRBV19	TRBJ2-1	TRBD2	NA	TGTGCCAGTAGTACCCAATGGGACTACCAGAGGGATGAGCAGTTCTTC	CASSTQWDYQRDEQFF
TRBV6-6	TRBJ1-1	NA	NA	TGTGCCAGCAGCGGGACATACCCGAACAAGGGTGAAGCTTTCTTT	CASSGTYPNKGEAFF
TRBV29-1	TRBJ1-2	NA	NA	TGCAGCGTTGAAAAGGGGGTTGATGGCTACACCTTC	CSVEKGVDGYTF
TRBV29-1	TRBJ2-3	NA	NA	TGCAGCGCCGGGGTGGGCACAGATACGCAGTATTTT	CSAGVGTDTQYF
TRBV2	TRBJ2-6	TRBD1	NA	TGTGCCAGCAGGGCGACAGGGTTACGGGCCAACGTCCTGACTTTC	CASRATGLRANVLTF
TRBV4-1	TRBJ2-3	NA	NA	TGCGCCAGCAGCCAAGAGTTACAGAGCACAGATACGCAGTATTTT	CASSQELQSTDTQYF
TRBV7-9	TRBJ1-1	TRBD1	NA	TGTGCCAGCAGCCCAGGGACAGCGAACACTGAAGCTTTCTTT	CASSPGTANTEAFF
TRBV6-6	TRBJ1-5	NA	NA	TGTGCCAGCAGCGGGAACGACATCCAGCCCCAGCATTTT	CASSGNDIQPQHF
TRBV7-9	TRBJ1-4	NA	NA	TGTTCCAGCAGCCCCCGGGACAATTCAAACGAAAAACTGTTTTTT	CSSSPRDNSNEKLFF
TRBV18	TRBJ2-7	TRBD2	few	TGTGCCAGCTCGGGAGGGACCTACGAGCAGTACTTC	CASSGGTYEQYF
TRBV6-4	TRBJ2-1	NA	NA	TGTGCCAGCAGTCTGGGGGGAGGGGGTTACAATGAGCAGTTCTTC	CASSLGGGGYNEQFF
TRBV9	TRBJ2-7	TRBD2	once	TGTGCCAGCAGCCCCCGCCGGCTAGCGGGGGGGCACGAGCAGTACTTC	CASSPRRLAGGHEQYF
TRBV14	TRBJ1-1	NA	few	TGTGCCAGCAGCAACCAGGGTAACACTGAAGCTTTCTTT	CASSNQGNTEAFF
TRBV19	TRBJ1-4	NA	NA	TGTGCCAGTAGTGGCCAGAGGACAGCAACTAATGAAAAACTGTTTTTT	CASSGQRTATNEKLFF